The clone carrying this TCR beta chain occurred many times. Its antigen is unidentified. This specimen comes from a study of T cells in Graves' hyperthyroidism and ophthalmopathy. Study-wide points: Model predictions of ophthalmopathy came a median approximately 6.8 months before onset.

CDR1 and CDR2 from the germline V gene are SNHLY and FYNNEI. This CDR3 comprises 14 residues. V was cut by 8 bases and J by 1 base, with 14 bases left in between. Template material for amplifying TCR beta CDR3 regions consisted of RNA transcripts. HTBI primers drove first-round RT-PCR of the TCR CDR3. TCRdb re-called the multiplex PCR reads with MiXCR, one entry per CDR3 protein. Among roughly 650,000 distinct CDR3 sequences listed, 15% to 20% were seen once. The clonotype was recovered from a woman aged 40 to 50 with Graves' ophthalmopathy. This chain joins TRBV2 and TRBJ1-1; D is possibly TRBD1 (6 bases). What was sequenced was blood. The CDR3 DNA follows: TGTGCCAGCGCCCGGGGGCCGGGGAACACTGAAGCTTTCTTT. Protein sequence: CASARGPGNTEAFF.